Listed here are 5 T cell receptor beta chains from one sample, sequenced in a study of beta chain features in type 1 diabetes. The isolated RNA, all of it, was reverse transcribed, so expressed TCRB transcripts were what got sequenced. Libraries were prepared by immunoSEQ multiplex PCR; TCRdb keeps only in-frame clonotypes and omits some of them. The sample lists 350,000 to 400,000 clones, around 16% occurring once. Sequencing input: naive CD4+ T cells from blood. The receptors were gathered from a woman aged 18-35 years in good health.

CDR3 bases: TGTGCCAGCAGCGCGGTTCCGGGACAGGGTTCCGGGGCCAACGTCCTGACTTTC. Encoded protein: CASSAVPGQGSGANVLTF. This rearrangement joins TRBV9 to TRBJ2-6, with TRBD1 identical over 9 bases. Germline-derived CDR1 and CDR2 are SGDLS and YYNGEE. The junction had 11 bases not matched to a gene; V was cut back by 3 bases and J by 4 bases. The CDR3 runs to 18 residues.

In its sample, this clone was seen a few times. The V gene is TRBV20-1, the J gene TRBJ1-1; D remains unclear. Germline assignment: CDR1 DFQATT and CDR2 SNEGSKA (reference sequence). V shed 3 bases and J shed 7 bases, with 6 bases lying between them. This CDR3 is built from 10 residues. The CDR3 DNA is TGCAGTGCTAGTTCGAGTGAAGCTTTCTTT. Translated: CSASSSEAFF.

This clone was counted between two and nine times. The rearrangement links TRBV7-9 to TRBJ2-6; D is possibly TRBD1 (5 bases). The V gene lost 8 bases and the J gene lost 0 bases, with 20 bases spanning the gap. The CDR3 is made up of 18 amino acids. The germline gives CDR1 SEHNR, CDR2 FQNEAQ (reference sequence). The CDR3 nucleotides are TGTGCCAGCTTCGCAGGGTCTGGTATAGTCTCTGGGGCCAACGTCCTGACTTTC. Translating it yields CASFAGSGIVSGANVLTF.

The V call is TRBV30, the J call TRBJ2-3; 13 bases agree with TRBD2. J was trimmed by 6 bases and V by 4 bases; bases with no gene match: 16. This CDR3 is 18 amino acids long. CDR1 GTSNPN and CDR2 SVGIG come from the germline V gene (reference sequence). The CDR3 loop is CAWNPPELAGGPGDTQYF. The DNA for the CDR3 is TGTGCCTGGAACCCCCCGGAACTAGCGGGAGGGCCTGGTGATACGCAGTATTTT.

The V and J genes are TRBV7-2 and TRBJ2-7, with TRBD1 identical over 8 bases. Looked up from germline, CDR1 is SGHTA and CDR2 is FQGNSA. Trimming removed 3 bases from V and 4 bases from J; junction bases left unmatched: 5. The CDR3 extends over 14 amino acids. CDR3 protein: CASSLARGQYEQYF. CDR3 nucleotide sequence: TGTGCCAGCAGCTTGGCCAGGGGGCAGTACGAGCAGTACTTC.